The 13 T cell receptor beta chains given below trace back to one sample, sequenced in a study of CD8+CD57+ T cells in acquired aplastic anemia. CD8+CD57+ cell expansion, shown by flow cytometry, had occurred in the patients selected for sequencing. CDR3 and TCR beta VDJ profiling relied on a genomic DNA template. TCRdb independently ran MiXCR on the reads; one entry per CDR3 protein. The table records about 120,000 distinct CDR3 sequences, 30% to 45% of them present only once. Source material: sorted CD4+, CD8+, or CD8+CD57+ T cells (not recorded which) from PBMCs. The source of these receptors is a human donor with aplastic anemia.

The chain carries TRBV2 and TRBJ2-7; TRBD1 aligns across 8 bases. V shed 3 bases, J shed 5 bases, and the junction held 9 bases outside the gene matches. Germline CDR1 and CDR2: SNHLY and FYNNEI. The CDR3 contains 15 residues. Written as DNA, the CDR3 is TGTGCCAGCAGTGAGCAACCGGGACAGGCCCACGAGCAGTACTTC. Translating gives CASSEQPGQAHEQYF.

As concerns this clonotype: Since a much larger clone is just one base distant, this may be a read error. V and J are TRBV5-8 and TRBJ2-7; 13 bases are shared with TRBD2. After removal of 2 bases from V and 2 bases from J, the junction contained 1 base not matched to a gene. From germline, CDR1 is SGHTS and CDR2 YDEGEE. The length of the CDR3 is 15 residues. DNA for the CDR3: TGTGCCAGCAGCTTCGGACTAGCGGGGGCCTACGAGCAGTACGTC. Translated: CASSFGLAGAYEQYV.

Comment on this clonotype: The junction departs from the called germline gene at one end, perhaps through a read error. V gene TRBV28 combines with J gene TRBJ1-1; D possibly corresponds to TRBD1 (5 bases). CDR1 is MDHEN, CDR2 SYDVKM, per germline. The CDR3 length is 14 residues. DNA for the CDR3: TGTGCCAGCAGTTCACCGACAGTGAACACTGGAGCTTTCTTT. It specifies CASSSPTVNTGAFF.

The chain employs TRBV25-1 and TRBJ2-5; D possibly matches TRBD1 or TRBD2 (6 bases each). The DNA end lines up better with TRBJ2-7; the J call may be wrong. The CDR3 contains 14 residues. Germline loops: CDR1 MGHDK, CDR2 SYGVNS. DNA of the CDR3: TGTGCCAGCAGCCTAGGGGGGCTAACCTACGAGCAGTACTTC. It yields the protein CASSLGGLTYEQYF.

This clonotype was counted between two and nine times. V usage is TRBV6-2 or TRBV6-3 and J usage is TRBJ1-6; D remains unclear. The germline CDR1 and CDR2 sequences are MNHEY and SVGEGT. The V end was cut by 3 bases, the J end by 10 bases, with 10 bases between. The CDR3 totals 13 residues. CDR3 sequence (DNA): TGTGCCAGCAGTTATGAAACCTACTCACCCCTCCACTTT. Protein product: CASSYETYSPLHF.

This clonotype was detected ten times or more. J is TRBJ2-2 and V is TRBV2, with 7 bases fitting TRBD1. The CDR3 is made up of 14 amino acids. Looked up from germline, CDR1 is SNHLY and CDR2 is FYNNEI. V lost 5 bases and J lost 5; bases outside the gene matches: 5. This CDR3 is CASSNRGRTGELFF. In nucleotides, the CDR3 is TGTGCCAGCAGTAACAGGGGAAGGACCGGGGAGCTGTTTTTT.

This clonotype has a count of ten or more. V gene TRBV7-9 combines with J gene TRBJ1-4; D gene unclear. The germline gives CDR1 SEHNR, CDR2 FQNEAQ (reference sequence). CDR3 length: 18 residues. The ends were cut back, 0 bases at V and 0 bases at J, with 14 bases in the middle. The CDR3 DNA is TGTGCCAGCAGCTTAGCCACGGCGGGCTATACAACTAATGAAAAACTGTTTTTT. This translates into CASSLATAGYTTNEKLFF.

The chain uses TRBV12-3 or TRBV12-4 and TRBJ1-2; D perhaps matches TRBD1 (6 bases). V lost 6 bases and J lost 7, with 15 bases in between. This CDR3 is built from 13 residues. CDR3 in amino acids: CASSQQGPSGYTF. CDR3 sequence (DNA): TGTGCCAGCAGCCAGCAGGGGCCGAGTGGCTACACCTTC.

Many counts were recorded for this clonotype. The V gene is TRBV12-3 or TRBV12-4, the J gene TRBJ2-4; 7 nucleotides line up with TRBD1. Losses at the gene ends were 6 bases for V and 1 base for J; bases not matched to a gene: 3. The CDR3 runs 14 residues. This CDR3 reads CASRSTGAKNIQYF. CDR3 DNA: TGTGCCAGCAGATCGACAGGGGCCAAAAACATTCAGTACTTC.

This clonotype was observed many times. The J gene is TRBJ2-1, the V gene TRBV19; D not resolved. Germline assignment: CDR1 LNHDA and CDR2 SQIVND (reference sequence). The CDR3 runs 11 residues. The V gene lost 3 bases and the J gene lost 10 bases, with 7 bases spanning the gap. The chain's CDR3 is CASSITEEQFF. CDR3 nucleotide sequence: TGTGCCAGTAGTATCACGGAAGAGCAGTTCTTC.

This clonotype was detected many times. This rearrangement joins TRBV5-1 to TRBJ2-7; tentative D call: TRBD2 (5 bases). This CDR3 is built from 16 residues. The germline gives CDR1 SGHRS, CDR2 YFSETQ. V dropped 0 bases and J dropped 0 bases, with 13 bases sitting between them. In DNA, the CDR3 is TGCGCCAGCAGCTTGGGGTATGGGAGCCCCTCCTACGAGCAGTACTTC. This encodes CASSLGYGSPSYEQYF.

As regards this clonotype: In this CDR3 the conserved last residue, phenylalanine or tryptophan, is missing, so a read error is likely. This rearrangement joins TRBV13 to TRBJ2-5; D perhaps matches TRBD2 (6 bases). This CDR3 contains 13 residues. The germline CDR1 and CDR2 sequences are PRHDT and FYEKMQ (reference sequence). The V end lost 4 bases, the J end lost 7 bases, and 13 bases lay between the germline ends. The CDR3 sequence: CASSSPRGGTQYL. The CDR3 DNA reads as TGTGCCAGCAGCTCGCCTCGGGGAGGGACCCAGTACCTC.

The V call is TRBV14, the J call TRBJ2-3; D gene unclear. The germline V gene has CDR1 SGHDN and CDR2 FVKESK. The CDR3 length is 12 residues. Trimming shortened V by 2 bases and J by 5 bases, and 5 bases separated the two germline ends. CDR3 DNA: TGTGCCAGCAGCCAATCCGGAGATACGCAGTATTTT. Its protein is CASSQSGDTQYF.